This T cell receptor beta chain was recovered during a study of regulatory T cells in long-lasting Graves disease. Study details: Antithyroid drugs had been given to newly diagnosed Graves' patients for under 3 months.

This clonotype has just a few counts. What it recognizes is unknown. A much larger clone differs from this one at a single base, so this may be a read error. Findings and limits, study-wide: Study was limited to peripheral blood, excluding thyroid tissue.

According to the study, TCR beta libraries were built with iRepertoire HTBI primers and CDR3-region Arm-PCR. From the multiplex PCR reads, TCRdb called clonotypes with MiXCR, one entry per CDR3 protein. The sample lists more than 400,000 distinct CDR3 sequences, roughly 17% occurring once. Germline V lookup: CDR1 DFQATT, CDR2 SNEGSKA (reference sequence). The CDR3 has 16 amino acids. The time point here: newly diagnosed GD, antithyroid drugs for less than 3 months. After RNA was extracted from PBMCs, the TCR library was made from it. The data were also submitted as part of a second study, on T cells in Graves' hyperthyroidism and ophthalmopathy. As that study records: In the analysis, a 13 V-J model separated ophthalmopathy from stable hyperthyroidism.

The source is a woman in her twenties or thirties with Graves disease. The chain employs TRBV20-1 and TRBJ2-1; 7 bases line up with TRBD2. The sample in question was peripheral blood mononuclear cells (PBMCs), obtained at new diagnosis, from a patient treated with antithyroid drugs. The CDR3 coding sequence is TGCAGTGCTAGAGAAGGCCGCGGGAGCTCCTACAGTGAGCAGTTCTTC. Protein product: CSAREGRGSSYSEQFF.